This T cell receptor beta chain came from a study of cytomegalovirus exposure and HLA in healthy donors. The study's findings and limits: Association of a missense DCLRE1C variant with TCR beta V- and J-gene trimming was reported in a later analysis.

Primers included in the PCR were 60 Vbeta and 13 Jbeta primers. Some clones are missing from TCRdb's copy, which holds only in-frame ones; the method was immunoSEQ multiplex PCR. The sample holds around 190,000 clones, under 80% seen once. Comments on this clone: No antigen is known for it.

The CDR3 runs 15 residues. Trimming pared 4 bases from V and 0 bases from J, leaving 13 bases between. The germline CDR1 and CDR2 sequences are SGHDN and FVKESK. The chain joins TRBV14 to TRBJ2-7; TRBD2 is a possible D gene (6 bases). The TCR comes from a man aged 30 to 39 in good health and CMV-seropositive. The source material was PBMCs. The CDR3 reads CASSPPAGPSYEQYF. The CDR3 DNA reads as TGTGCCAGCAGCCCCCCCGCGGGGCCCTCCTACGAGCAGTACTTC. Full variable domain (rest looked up from reference TRBV14 and TRBJ2-7): EAGVTQFPSHSVIEKGQTVTLRCDPISGHDNLYWYRRVMGKEIKFLLHFVKESKQDESGMPNNRFLAERTGGTYSTLKVQPAELEDSGVYFCASSPPAGPSYEQYFGPGTRLTVT.